The TCR beta chain under discussion was sequenced for a study of blood T cells in healthy people across ages. Regarding the study as a whole: In long-lived donors, naive CD4+ cell counts and diversity exceeded those of aged donors.

This clonotype was observed a handful of times. Its antigen remains unknown. Trimming removed 2 bases from V and 10 bases from J; junction bases left unmatched: 12. Per the germline V gene, CDR1 is SGHVS and CDR2 is FQNEAQ. This CDR3 is 16 amino acids long. Alongside a J-beta primer mix, a sample-barcoded 5' primer served in a second PCR lasting roughly 6 to 11 cycles. TCRdb reprocessed the 5' RACE reads with MiXCR, giving one entry per CDR3 protein. The sample records roughly 800,000 distinct CDR3 sequences, more than 45% being singletons. The sequenced sample was blood. The origin of this receptor is a man younger than 40 in good health. V usage is TRBV7-8 and J usage is TRBJ2-1; 9 bases line up with TRBD1. The CDR3 protein is CASSLNIGQGIGEQFF. Written as DNA, the CDR3 is TGTGCCAGCAGCTTAAATATTGGACAGGGGATCGGCGAGCAGTTCTTC.